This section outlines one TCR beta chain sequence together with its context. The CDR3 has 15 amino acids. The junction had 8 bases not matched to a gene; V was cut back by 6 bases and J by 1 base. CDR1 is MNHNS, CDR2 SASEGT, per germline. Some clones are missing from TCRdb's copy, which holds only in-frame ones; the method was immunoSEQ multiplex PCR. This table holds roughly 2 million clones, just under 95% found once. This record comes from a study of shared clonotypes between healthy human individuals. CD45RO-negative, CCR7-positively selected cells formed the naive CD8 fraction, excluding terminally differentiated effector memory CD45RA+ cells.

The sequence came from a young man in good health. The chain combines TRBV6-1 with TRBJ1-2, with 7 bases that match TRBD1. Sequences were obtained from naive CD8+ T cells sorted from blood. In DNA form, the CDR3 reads TGTGCCAGCAGCGAGCAGGGGGTGATTAACTATGGCTACACCTTC. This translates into CASSEQGVINYGYTF.